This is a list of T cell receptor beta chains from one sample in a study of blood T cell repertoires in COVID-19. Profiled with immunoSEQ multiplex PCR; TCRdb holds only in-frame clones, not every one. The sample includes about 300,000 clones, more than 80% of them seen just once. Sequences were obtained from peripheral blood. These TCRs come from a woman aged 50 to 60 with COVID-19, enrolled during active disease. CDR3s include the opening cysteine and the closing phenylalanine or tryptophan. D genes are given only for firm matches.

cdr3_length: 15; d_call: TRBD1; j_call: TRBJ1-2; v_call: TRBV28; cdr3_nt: TGTGCCAGCAGTCTAATCCGACAGGGCCCTTATGGCTACACCTTC; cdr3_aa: CASSLIRQGPYGYTF
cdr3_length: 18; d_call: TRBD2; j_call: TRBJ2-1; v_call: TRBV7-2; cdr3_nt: TGTGCCAGCAGCTTACTGGGCGGGAGGACCTCCTCCTACAATGAGCAGTTCTTC; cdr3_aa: CASSLLGGRTSSYNEQFF
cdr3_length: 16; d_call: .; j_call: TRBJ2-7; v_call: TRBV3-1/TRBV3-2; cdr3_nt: TGTGCCAGCAGCCAGGAGGGGGCGAGGGATTTCCACGAGCAGTACTTC; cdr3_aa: CASSQEGARDFHEQYF
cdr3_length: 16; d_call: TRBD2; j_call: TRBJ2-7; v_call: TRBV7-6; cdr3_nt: TGTGCCAGCAGCTCTGGACTAGCGGGAGGGCGGTACGAGCAGTACTTC; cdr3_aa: CASSSGLAGGRYEQYF
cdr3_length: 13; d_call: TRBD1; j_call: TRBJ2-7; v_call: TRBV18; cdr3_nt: TGTGCCAGCTCCCTAGGACAGGGGTACGAGCAGTACTTC; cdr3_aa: CASSLGQGYEQYF
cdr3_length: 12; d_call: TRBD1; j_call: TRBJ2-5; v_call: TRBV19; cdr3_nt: TGTGCCAGTGTAGACAGGGTTGCGACCCAGTACTTC; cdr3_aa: CASVDRVATQYF
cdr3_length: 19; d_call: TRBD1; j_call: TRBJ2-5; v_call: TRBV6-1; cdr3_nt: TGTGCCAGCAGTGATGGGCCGGACAGGGGGTATAGGAGGGGAGAGACCCAGTACTTC; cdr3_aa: CASSDGPDRGYRRGETQYF
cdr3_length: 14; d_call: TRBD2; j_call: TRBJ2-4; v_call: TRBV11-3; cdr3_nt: TGTGCCAGCAGCTCCAAGCGGGGAAAAAACATTCAGTACTTC; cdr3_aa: CASSSKRGKNIQYF
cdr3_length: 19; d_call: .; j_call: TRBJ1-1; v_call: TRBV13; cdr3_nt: TGTGCCAGCAGCTTATCATCGTCTCCTCCATTTACTAAATACACTGAAGCTTTCTTT; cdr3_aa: CASSLSSSPPFTKYTEAFF
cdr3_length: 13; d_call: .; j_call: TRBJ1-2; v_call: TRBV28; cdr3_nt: TGTGCCAGCAGTTTAGATGGGGAGGGTGGCTACACCTTC; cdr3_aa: CASSLDGEGGYTF
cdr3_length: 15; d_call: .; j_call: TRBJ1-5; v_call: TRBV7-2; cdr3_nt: TGTGCCAGCAGCAGGGAACAGGGTCGTAATCAGCCCCAGCATTTT; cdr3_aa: CASSREQGRNQPQHF
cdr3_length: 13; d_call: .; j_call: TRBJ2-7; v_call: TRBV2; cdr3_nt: TGTGCCAGCACGGGGGGCAGAACCTACGAGCAGTACTTC; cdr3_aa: CASTGGRTYEQYF
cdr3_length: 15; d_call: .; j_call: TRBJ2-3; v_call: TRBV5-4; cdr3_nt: TGTGCCAGCAGCTTGCAGCGTCCTGGCACGGATACGCAGTATTTT; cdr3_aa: CASSLQRPGTDTQYF